One sample yielded the 3 T cell receptor beta chains listed below, sequenced in a study of blood T cells in healthy people across ages. Sample-barcoded 5' priming and a J-beta primer mix drove a second PCR of about 7 to 12 cycles. TCRdb recomputed calls from the 5' RACE reads with MiXCR, one row per CDR3 protein. The repertoire holds roughly 650,000 distinct CDR3 sequences, with approximately 29% as singletons. The specimen sequenced was blood. These receptors were taken from a woman of 80 years or more in good health.

This clonotype came up many times. The genes are TRBV9 and TRBJ1-2; D remains ambiguous. Trimming stripped 2 bases from V and 3 bases from J, with 5 bases between. Germline CDR1 SGDLS, CDR2 YYNGEE. This CDR3 comprises 12 residues. CDR3 nucleotide sequence: TGTGCCAGCAGCGTGAGTCACTATGGCTACACCTTC. It is translated as CASSVSHYGYTF.

V and J are TRBV20-1 and TRBJ2-1; D is unclear. V lost 0 bases and J lost 6, with 6 bases in between. CDR1 DFQATT and CDR2 SNEGSKA come from the germline V gene (reference sequence). CDR3 length: 12 residues. In DNA, the CDR3 is TGCAGTGCTAGAGAACAAAGCAATGAGCAGTTCTTC. This sequence encodes CSAREQSNEQFF.

This rearrangement joins TRBV6-2 or TRBV6-3 to TRBJ1-6, with 7 bases matching TRBD1. The V and J ends lost 5 bases and 6 bases, in that order; junction bases with no gene match: 7. The CDR3 is 15 residues long. Looked up from germline, CDR1 is MNHEY and CDR2 is SVGEGT. The CDR3 nucleotides read TGTGCCAGCAGTCGTTTGACAGGGAGTAATTCACCCCTCCACTTT. It specifies CASSRLTGSNSPLHF.